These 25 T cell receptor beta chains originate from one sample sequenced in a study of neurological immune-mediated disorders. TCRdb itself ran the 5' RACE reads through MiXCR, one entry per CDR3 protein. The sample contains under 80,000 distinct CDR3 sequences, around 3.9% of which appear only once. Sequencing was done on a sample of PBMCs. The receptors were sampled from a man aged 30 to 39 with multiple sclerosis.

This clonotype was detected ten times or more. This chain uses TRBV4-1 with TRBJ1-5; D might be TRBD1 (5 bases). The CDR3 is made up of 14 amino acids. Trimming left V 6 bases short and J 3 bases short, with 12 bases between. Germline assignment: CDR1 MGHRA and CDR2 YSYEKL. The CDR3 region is CASSPRVVNQPQHF. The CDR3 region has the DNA TGCGCCAGCAGTCCCAGGGTCGTCAATCAGCCCCAGCATTTT.

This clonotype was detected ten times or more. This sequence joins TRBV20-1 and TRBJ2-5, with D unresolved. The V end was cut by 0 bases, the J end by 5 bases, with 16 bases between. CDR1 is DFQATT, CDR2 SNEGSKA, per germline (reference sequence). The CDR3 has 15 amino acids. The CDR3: CSARDILGEAETQYF. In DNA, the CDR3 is TGCAGTGCTAGAGATATTCTAGGAGAAGCGGAGACCCAGTACTTC.

This chain's CDR3 is CASSLGLAGSYEQYF. The CDR3 DNA follows: TGTGCCAGCAGTTTGGGACTAGCGGGGTCCTACGAGCAGTACTTC. The V gene is TRBV12-3 or TRBV12-4, the J gene TRBJ2-7, with 13 bases lining up with TRBD2. V trimming: 3 bases; J trimming: 1 base; junction bases outside the gene matches: 0. The CDR3 extends over 15 amino acids.

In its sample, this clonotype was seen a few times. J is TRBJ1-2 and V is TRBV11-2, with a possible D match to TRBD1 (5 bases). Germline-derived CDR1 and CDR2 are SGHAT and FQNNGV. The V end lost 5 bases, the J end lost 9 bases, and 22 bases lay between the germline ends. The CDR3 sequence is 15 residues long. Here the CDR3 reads CASSRLPGKDKRYTF. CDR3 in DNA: TGTGCCAGCAGCCGACTGCCAGGGAAGGACAAGCGCTACACCTTC.

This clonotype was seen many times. CDR3: CSVDQASETQYF. The DNA of the CDR3 is TGCAGCGTGGACCAGGCTTCGGAGACCCAGTACTTC. This chain uses TRBV29-1 with TRBJ2-5; D call uncertain. CDR3 size: 12 residues. From germline, CDR1 is SQVTM and CDR2 ANQGSEA. V gave up 6 bases and J gave up 5 bases, with 13 bases separating them.

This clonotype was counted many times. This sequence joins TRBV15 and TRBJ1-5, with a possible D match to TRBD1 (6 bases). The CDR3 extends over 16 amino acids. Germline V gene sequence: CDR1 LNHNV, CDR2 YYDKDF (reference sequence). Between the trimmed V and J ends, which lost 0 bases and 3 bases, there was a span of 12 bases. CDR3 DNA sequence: TGTGCCACCAGCAGAGATTCCGGGACACACAATCAGCCCCAGCATTTT. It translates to CATSRDSGTHNQPQHF.

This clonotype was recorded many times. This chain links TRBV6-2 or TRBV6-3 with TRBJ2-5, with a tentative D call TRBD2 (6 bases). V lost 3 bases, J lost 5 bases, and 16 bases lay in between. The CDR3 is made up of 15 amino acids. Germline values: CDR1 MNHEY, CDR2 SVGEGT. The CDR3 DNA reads TGTGCCAGCAGTTATTCCCGGGACTTGGCCGAGACCCAGTACTTC. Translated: CASSYSRDLAETQYF.

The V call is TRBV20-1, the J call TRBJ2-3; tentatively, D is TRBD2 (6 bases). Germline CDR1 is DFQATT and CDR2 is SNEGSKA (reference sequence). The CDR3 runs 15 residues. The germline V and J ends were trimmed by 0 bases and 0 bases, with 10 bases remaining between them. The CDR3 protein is CSARDTSYSTDTQYF. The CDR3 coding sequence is TGCAGTGCTAGAGATACTAGCTATAGCACAGATACGCAGTATTTT.

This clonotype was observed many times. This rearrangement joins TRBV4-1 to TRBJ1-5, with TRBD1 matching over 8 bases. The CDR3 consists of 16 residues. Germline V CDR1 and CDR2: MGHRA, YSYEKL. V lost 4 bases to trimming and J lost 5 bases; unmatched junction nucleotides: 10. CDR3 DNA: TGCGCCAGCAGCCCAGCTGGGACAGGAGTTTATCAGCCCCAGCATTTT. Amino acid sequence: CASSPAGTGVYQPQHF.

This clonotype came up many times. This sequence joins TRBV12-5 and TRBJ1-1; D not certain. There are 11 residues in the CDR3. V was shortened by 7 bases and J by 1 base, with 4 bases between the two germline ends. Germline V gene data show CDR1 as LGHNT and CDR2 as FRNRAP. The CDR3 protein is CASEENTEAFF. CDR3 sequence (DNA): TGTGCTAGTGAGGAGAACACTGAAGCTTTCTTT.

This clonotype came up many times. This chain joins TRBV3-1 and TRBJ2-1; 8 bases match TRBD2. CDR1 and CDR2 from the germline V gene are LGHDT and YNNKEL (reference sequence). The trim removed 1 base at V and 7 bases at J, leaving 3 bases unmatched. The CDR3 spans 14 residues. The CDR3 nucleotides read TGTGCCAGCAGCCAAGGCACTAGCGGTAATGAGCAGTTCTTC. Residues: CASSQGTSGNEQFF.

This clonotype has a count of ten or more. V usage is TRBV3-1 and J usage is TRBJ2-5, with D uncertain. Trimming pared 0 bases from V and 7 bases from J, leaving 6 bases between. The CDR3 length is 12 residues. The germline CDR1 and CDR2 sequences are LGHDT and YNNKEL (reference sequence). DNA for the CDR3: TGTGCCAGCAGCCAAGATATAAGGACCCAGTACTTC. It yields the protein CASSQDIRTQYF.

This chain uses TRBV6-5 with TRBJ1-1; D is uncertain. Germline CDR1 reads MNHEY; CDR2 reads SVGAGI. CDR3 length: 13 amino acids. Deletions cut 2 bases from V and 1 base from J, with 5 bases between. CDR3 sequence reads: CASSYVQNTEAFF. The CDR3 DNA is TGTGCCAGCAGTTACGTCCAGAACACTGAAGCTTTCTTT.

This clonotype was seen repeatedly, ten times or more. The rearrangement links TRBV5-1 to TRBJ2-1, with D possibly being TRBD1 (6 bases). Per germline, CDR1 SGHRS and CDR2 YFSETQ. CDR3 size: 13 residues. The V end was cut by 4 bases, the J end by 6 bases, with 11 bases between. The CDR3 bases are TGCGCCAGCAGCGACGGGACAATCAATGAGCAGTTCTTC. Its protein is CASSDGTINEQFF.

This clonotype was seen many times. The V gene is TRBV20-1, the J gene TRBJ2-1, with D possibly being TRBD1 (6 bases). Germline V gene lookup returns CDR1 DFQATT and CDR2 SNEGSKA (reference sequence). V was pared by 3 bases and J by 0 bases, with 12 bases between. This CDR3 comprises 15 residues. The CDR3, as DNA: TGCAGTGCTAGTGACAGGCTGGCCTCCTACAATGAGCAGTTCTTC. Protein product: CSASDRLASYNEQFF.

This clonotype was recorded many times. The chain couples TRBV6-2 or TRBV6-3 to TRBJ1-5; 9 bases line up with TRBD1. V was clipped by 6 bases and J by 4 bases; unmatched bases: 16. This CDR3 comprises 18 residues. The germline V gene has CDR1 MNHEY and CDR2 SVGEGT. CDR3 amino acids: CASSRTGTGLSGNQPQHF. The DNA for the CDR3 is TGTGCCAGCAGCCGTACCGGGACAGGGTTGAGTGGGAATCAGCCCCAGCATTTT.

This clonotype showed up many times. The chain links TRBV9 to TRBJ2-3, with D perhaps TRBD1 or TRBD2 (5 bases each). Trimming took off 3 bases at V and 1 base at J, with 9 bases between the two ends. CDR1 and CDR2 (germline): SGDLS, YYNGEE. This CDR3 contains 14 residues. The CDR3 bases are TGTGCCAGCAGCGGGCCGGGGCGCACAGATACGCAGTATTTT. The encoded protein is CASSGPGRTDTQYF. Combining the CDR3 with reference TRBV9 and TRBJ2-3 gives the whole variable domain DSGVTQTPKHLITATGQRVTLRCSPRSGDLSVYWYQQSLDQGLQFLIQYYNGEERAKGNILERFSAQQFPDLHSELNLSSLELGDSALYFCASSGPGRTDTQYFGPGTRLTVL.

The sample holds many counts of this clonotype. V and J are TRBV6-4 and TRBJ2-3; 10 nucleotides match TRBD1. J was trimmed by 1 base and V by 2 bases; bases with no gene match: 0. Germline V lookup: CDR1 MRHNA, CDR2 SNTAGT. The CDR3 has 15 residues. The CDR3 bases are TGTGCCAGCAGTGACGGGACAGGGGGCACAGATACGCAGTATTTT. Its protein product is CASSDGTGGTDTQYF.

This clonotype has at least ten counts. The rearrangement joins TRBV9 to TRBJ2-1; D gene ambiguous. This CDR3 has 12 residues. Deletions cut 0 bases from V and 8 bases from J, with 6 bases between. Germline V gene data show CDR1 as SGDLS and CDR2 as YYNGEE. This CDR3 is CASSVAWDEQFF. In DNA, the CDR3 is TGTGCCAGCAGCGTAGCTTGGGATGAGCAGTTCTTC.

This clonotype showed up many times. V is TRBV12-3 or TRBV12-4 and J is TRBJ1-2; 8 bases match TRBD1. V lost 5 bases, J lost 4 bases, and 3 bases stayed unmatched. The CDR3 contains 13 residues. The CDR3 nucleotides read TGTGCCAGCAGTCCGGGACAGGCCTATGGCTACACCTTC. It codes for CASSPGQAYGYTF.

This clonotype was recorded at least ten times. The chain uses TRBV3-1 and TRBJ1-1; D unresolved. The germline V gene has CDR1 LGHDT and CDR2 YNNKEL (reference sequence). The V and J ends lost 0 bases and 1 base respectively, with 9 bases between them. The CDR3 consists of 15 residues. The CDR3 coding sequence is TGTGCCAGCAGCCAAGAGGCAGCGGCGAACACTGAAGCTTTCTTT. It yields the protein CASSQEAAANTEAFF.

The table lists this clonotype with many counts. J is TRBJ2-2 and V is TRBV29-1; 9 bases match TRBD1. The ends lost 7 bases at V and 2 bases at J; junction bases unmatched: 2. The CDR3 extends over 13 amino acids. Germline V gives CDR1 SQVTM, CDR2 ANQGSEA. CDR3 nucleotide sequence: TGCAGCGCGGACAGGGGAAACACCGGGGAGCTGTTTTTT. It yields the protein CSADRGNTGELFF.

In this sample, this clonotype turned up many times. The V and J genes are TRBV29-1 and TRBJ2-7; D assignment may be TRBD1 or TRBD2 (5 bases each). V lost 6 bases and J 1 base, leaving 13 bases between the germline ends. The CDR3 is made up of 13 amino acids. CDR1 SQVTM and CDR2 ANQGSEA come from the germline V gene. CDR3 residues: CSVGDWGSYEQYF. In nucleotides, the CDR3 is TGCAGCGTAGGAGATTGGGGGTCCTACGAGCAGTACTTC.

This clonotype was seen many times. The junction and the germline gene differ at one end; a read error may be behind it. CDR3 loop: CASSFETGNQPQNF. The CDR3 nucleotides are TGTGCCAGCAGCTTTGAGACAGGGAATCAGCCCCAGAATTTT. The rearrangement uses TRBV2 and TRBJ1-5, with 7 nucleotides matching TRBD1. The CDR3 spans 14 residues. Germline V gives CDR1 SNHLY, CDR2 FYNNEI. Variable domain in full (rest from reference TRBV2 and TRBJ1-5): EPEVTQTPSHQVTQMGQEVILRCVPISNHLYFYWYRQILGQKVEFLVSFYNNEISEKSEIFDDQFSVERPDGSNFTLKIRSTKLEDSAMYFCASSFETGNQPQNFGDGTRLSIL.

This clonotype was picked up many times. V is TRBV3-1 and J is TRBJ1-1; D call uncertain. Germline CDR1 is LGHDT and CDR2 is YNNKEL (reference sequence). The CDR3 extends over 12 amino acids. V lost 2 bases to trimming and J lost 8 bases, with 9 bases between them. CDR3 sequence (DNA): TGTGCCAGCAGCCAATCAACCTCCGAAGCTTTCTTT. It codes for CASSQSTSEAFF.